This TCR beta chain was sequenced in a study of T-cell reconstitution after alpha-beta-depleted transplantation in children. Unique molecular identifiers were built into the TCRbeta library. Each CDR3 protein is one row after TCRdb ran MiXCR on the PCR reads. Here the sample spans about 16,000 distinct CDR3 sequences, around 7.7% being singletons. This clonotype was observed a few times. Its specificity is not known. J was trimmed by 2 bases and V by 4 bases; bases with no gene match: 5. The CDR3 has 15 residues. Germline V lookup: CDR1 KGHSH, CDR2 LQKENI. General observations from the study: A year had passed since transplant, and T-cell counts and diversity by then came mostly from newly produced T cells. Surviving recipient cells, namely T cells and thymic progenitors, were the source of high day-60 TCRbeta diversity in some patients. Several hundred rapidly expanded clones from non-depleted graft cells reportedly supplied alpha-beta T cells about two months post-transplant.

This sequence was found in a boy younger than two who had a stem cell transplant for Wiskott-Aldrich syndrome, so the T cells may come from the graft donor. This chain uses TRBV18 with TRBJ2-1; 7 bases map to TRBD1. Sequenced here: PBMCs, mostly from graft donor cells, sampled 60 days after TCRalphabeta/CD19-depleted stem cell transplant. In DNA form, the CDR3 reads TGTGCCAGCTCACACTACAGGGGAACCTACAATGAGCAGTTCTTC. This encodes CASSHYRGTYNEQFF. The full variable domain, completed using reference TRBV18 and TRBJ2-1, is NAGVMQNPRHLVRRRGQEARLRCSPMKGHSHVYWYRQLPEEGLKFMVYLQKENIIDESGMPKERFSAEFPKEGPSILRIQQVVRGDSAAYFCASSHYRGTYNEQFFGPGTRLTVL.